Presented here are 18 T cell receptor beta chains from one specimen sequenced in a study of identical twins (dated by TCRdb to between 2015 and 2016). The library was produced with 5' RACE. Sequencing relied on an Illumina HiSeq 2000. The raw public data were reprocessed by TCRdb itself: fastp quality trimming at Q25, MiXCR clonotype calling, in-frame beta chains only. Rows with one shared CDR3 protein collapse into an entry with the most common genes and DNA. In this sample the table shows some 500,000 distinct CDR3 sequences, 7.5% to 10% of which occur a single time. 2.5% to 3% of the sample goes to the ten largest clones. This sample also belongs to another study, concerning yellow fever vaccine responses in identical twins.

The specimen sequenced was PBMCs. Receptor source: a woman under 30 in good health.

This clonotype was counted a few times. This chain uses TRBV4-3 with TRBJ2-1; no clear D. Looked up from germline, CDR1 is LGHNA and CDR2 is YSLEER. V lost 3 bases and J lost 2, with 14 bases in between. This CDR3 is built from 16 residues. The CDR3 bases are TGCGCCAGCAGCCAGCATCCGGGCCATACCTACAATGAGCAGTTCTTC. As protein: CASSQHPGHTYNEQFF.

The sample holds a few counts of this clonotype. The chain has TRBV7-9 and TRBJ1-4; D possibly corresponds to TRBD1 (6 bases). Between the trimmed V and J ends, which lost 6 bases and 13 bases, there was a span of 15 bases. The germline CDR1 and CDR2 sequences are SEHNR and FQNEAQ (reference sequence). The CDR3 sequence is 12 residues long. The DNA for the CDR3 is TGTGCCAGCAGGCAGGGGAATGAGGGACTGTTTTTT. Translated: CASRQGNEGLFF.

This clonotype was seen only a few times. This rearrangement joins TRBV20-1 to TRBJ2-7, with 7 bases fitting TRBD2. The CDR3 has 16 amino acids. Germline V CDR1 and CDR2: DFQATT, SNEGSKA (reference sequence). V was clipped by 1 base and J by 1 base; unmatched bases: 10. Here the CDR3 reads CSARVLSGGPSYEQYF. The CDR3, as DNA: TGCAGTGCTAGAGTGCTGTCGGGGGGTCCTTCCTACGAGCAGTACTTC.

Ten or more counts support this clonotype. The chain employs TRBV7-3 and TRBJ2-5; D perhaps matches TRBD1 (6 bases). Trimming stripped 5 bases from V and 3 bases from J, with 10 bases between. Germline V gene lookup returns CDR1 SGHTA and CDR2 FQGTGA. The CDR3 consists of 13 residues. The CDR3 coding sequence is TGTGCCAGCAGCACCGGACAGAAAGAGACCCAGTACTTC. Encoded protein: CASSTGQKETQYF.

The chain is built from TRBV29-1 and TRBJ1-4, with D possibly being TRBD1 (5 bases). Per the germline V gene, CDR1 is SQVTM and CDR2 is ANQGSEA. The CDR3 consists of 12 residues. Trimming shortened V by 6 bases and J by 6 bases, and 11 bases separated the two germline ends. The chain's CDR3 is CSVRGPDEKLFF. For the CDR3, the DNA is TGCAGCGTCCGGGGCCCGGATGAAAAACTGTTTTTT.

V and J are TRBV4-3 and TRBJ2-3; the D gene is possibly TRBD2 (6 bases). Trimming removed 0 bases at V and 5 bases at J, with 21 bases between. The germline V gene has CDR1 LGHNA and CDR2 YSLEER. CDR3 length: 18 amino acids. CDR3 protein: CASSQDNLASIKIDTQYF. In DNA form, the CDR3 reads TGCGCCAGCAGCCAAGATAACCTAGCGTCTATAAAGATAGATACGCAGTATTTT.

This clonotype has only a few counts. V usage is TRBV7-2 and J usage is TRBJ2-3, with D possibly TRBD2 on 5 matching bases. Germline V gene data show CDR1 as SGHTA and CDR2 as FQGNSA. This CDR3 contains 16 residues. Between the trimmed V and J ends, which lost 1 base and 2 bases, there was a span of 13 bases. The CDR3 nucleotides read TGTGCCAGCAGCTTAGATGGAGGTCTGACCACAGATACGCAGTATTTT. Residues: CASSLDGGLTTDTQYF.

V usage is TRBV11-2 and J usage is TRBJ2-6; D remains ambiguous. The CDR3 sequence is 18 residues long. Germline CDR1 reads SGHAT; CDR2 reads FQNNGV. V dropped 1 base and J dropped 1 base, with 14 bases sitting between them. Written as DNA, the CDR3 is TGTGCCAGCAGCTTAGTCCCAGCCACCTTATCTGGGGCCAACGTCCTGACTTTC. Encoded protein: CASSLVPATLSGANVLTF.

This clonotype was seen a handful of times. This chain joins TRBV11-2 and TRBJ2-1, with D uncertain. V was clipped by 0 bases and J by 7 bases, with 13 bases between them. CDR1 SGHAT and CDR2 FQNNGV come from the germline V gene. This CDR3 is built from 15 residues. The chain's CDR3 is CASSLEGRQSNEQFF. The CDR3, as DNA: TGTGCCAGCAGCTTAGAAGGTCGGCAGTCAAATGAGCAGTTCTTC.

This clonotype was detected a few times. The V call is TRBV20-1, the J call TRBJ2-2, with TRBD1 matching over 9 bases. The J segment lost 1 base and the V segment lost 4 bases, leaving 4 bases of the junction unmatched. Per germline, CDR1 DFQATT and CDR2 SNEGSKA (reference sequence). CDR3 length equals 15 residues. The CDR3 sequence is CSAIPGQGNTGELFF. The CDR3 DNA follows: TGCAGTGCTATTCCGGGACAGGGGAACACCGGGGAGCTGTTTTTT.

This clonotype was observed a handful of times. The chain employs TRBV12-3 or TRBV12-4 and TRBJ2-7; possibly TRBD1 for D (6 bases). V lost 6 bases to trimming and J lost 6 bases, with 15 bases between them. The CDR3 covers 13 residues. The CDR3: CASRKGAGVEQYF. CDR3 DNA: TGTGCCAGCAGAAAAGGGGCAGGGGTCGAGCAGTACTTC.

The chain couples TRBV7-2 to TRBJ2-7; D gene uncertain. V was trimmed by 5 bases and J by 7 bases, leaving 15 bases between them. The germline CDR1 and CDR2 sequences are SGHTA and FQGNSA. The CDR3 length is 13 residues. CDR3 amino acids: CASSDGPKREQYF. Here the CDR3 DNA reads TGTGCCAGCAGCGACGGGCCTAAGCGAGAGCAGTACTTC. Drawing the rest from reference TRBV7-2 and TRBJ2-7, the complete variable domain is GAGVSQSPSNKVTEKGKDVELRCDPISGHTALYWYRQSLGQGLEFLIYFQGNSAPDKSGLPSDRFSAERTGGSVSTLTIQRTQQEDSAVYLCASSDGPKREQYFGPGTRLTVT.

This clonotype has a handful of counts. The genes are TRBV10-3 and TRBJ2-7; TRBD2 aligns across 9 bases. CDR1 and CDR2 from the germline V gene are ENHRY and SYGVKD. V was clipped by 2 bases and J by 6 bases; unmatched bases: 11. This CDR3 contains 16 residues. The CDR3 DNA sequence: TGTGCCATCAGTGAGCAGACGGGACTAGCCGGGGGCGAGCAGTACTTC. It yields the protein CAISEQTGLAGGEQYF.

In this sample, this clonotype turned up many times. This chain links TRBV29-1 with TRBJ2-7; no clear D gene. V was shortened by 4 bases and J by 3 bases, with 19 bases between the two germline ends. CDR3 length: 15 amino acids. The V gene's germline CDR1 is SQVTM and CDR2 ANQGSEA. CDR3 protein: CSVVAQAMGFYEQYF. In DNA, the CDR3 is TGCAGCGTTGTCGCCCAAGCTATGGGGTTCTACGAGCAGTACTTC.

A few counts support this clonotype. The rearrangement links TRBV30 to TRBJ2-7, with D possibly TRBD2 on 5 matching bases. The V end lost 1 base, the J end lost 6 bases, and 10 bases lay between the germline ends. The V gene's germline CDR1 is GTSNPN and CDR2 SVGIG (reference sequence). The CDR3 sequence is 12 residues long. CDR3 nucleotide sequence: TGTGCCTGGAGTGCCGGACTCTCCGAGCAGTACTTC. It specifies CAWSAGLSEQYF.

The genes are TRBV20-1 and TRBJ2-7; D is perhaps TRBD1 (5 bases). Trimming removed 4 bases at V and 3 bases at J, with 28 bases between. The germline gives CDR1 DFQATT, CDR2 SNEGSKA (reference sequence). This CDR3 spans 18 amino acids. CDR3 sequence (DNA): TGCAGTGCTAATTCTCTCAAGGGGAAAAAAAGATCGAACTACGAGCAGTACTTC. The encoded protein is CSANSLKGKKRSNYEQYF.

V usage is TRBV21-1 and J usage is TRBJ2-5; the tabulated D call, TRBD1, remains unverified against the DNA. TRBV21-1 corresponds to a pseudogene. This CDR3 has 14 residues. In DNA form, the CDR3 reads TGTGCCAGCAGCAGAATATCGGGGGCGGAGACCCAGTACTTC. Its translation: CASSRISGAETQYF.

The J gene is TRBJ2-1, the V gene TRBV24-1, with TRBD1 identical over 8 bases. The CDR3 loop spans 13 amino acids. Unmatched junction bases numbered 3, after V lost 10 bases and J lost 2 bases. Germline V lookup: CDR1 KGHDR, CDR2 SFDVKD. The CDR3, as DNA: TGTGCCACGGGACAGGTTCCCTACAATGAGCAGTTCTTC. Its translation: CATGQVPYNEQFF.